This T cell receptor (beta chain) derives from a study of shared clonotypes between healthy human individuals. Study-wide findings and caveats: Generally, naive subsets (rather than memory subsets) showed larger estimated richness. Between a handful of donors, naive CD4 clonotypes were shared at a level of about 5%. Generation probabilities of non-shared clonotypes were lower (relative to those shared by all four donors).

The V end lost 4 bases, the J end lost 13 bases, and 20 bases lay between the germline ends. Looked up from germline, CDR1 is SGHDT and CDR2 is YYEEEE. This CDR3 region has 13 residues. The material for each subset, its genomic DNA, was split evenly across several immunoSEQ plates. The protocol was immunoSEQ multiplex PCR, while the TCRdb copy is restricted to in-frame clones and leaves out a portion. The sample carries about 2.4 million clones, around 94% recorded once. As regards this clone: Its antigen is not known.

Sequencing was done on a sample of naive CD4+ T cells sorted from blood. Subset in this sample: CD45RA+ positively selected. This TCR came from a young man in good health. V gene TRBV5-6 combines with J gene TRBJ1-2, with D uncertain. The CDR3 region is CASSVWEVRVSTF. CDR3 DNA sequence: TGTGCCAGCAGCGTCTGGGAGGTACGGGTCAGCACCTTC.